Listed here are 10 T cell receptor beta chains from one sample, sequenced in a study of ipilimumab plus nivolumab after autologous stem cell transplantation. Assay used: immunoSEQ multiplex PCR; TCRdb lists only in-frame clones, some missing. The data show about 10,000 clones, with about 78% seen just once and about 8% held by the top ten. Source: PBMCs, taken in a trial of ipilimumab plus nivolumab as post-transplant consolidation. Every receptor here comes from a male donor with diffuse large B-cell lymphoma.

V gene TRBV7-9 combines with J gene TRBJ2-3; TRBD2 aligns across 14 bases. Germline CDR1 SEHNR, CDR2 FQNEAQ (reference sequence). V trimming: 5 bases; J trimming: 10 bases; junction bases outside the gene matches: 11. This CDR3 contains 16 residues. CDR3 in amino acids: CASSRGTSGGGYPQYF. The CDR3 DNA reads TGTGCCAGCAGCCGAGGGACTAGCGGGGGTGGCTATCCGCAGTATTTT.

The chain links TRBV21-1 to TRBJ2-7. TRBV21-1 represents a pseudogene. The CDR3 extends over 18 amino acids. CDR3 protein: CASSSPYRKDPLFYEQYF. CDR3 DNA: TGTGCCAGCAGCTCACCTTATCGTAAGGACCCCCTATTCTACGAGCAGTACTTC.

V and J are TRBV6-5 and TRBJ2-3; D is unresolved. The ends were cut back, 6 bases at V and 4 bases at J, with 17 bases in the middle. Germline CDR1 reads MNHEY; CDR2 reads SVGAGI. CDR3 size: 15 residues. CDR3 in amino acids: CASRSPSFRPDTQYF. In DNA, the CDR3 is TGTGCCAGCAGGTCCCCATCGTTCCGCCCAGATACGCAGTATTTT.

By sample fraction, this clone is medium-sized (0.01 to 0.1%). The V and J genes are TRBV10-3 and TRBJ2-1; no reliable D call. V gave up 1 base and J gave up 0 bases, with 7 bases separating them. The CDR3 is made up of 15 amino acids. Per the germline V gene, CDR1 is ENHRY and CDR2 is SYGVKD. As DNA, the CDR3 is TGTGCCATCAGTGAGTTCGCATCCTCCTACAATGAGCAGTTCTTC. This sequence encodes CAISEFASSYNEQFF.

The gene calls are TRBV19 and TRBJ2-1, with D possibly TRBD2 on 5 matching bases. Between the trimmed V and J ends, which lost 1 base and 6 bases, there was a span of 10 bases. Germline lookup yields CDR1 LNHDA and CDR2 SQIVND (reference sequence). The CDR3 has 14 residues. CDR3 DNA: TGTGCCAGTAGTATAGGACTACTGAGCAATGAGCAGTTCTTC. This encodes CASSIGLLSNEQFF.

CDR3 residues: CASSLAVGSSYEQYF. The CDR3 DNA reads as TGTGCCAGCAGCTTGGCCGTGGGAAGCTCCTACGAGCAGTACTTC. The V call is TRBV5-5, the J call TRBJ2-7; unclear D gene. CDR3 length: 15 residues. CDR1 is SGHKS, CDR2 YYEKEE, per germline (reference sequence). V lost 0 bases to trimming and J lost 0 bases, with 10 bases between them.

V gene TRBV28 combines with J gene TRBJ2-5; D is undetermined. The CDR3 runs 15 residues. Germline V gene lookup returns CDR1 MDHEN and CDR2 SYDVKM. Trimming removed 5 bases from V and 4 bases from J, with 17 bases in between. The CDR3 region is CASSPGGFVGETQYF. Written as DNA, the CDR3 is TGTGCCAGCAGTCCTGGTGGTTTTGTTGGAGAGACCCAGTACTTC. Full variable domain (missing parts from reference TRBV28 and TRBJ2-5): DVKVTQSSRYLVKRTGEKVFLECVQDMDHENMFWYRQDPGLGLRLIYFSYDVKMKEKGDIPEGYSVSREKKERFSLILESASTNQTSMYLCASSPGGFVGETQYFGPGTRLLVL.

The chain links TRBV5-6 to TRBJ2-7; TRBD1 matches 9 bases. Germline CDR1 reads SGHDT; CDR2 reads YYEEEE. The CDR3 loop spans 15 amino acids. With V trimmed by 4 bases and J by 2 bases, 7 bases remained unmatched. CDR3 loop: CASSKPGQGTYEQYF. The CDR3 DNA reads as TGTGCCAGCAGCAAACCGGGACAGGGCACCTACGAGCAGTACTTC.

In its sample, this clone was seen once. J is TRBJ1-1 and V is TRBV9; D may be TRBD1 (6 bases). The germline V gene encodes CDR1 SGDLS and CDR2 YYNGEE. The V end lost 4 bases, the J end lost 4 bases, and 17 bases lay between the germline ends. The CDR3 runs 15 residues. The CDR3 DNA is TGTGCCAGCAGCCCACGACCGAGGGGGACCACTGAAGCTTTCTTT. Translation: CASSPRPRGTTEAFF.

The CDR3 nucleotides read TGTGCCAGCAGCTTGGACGGCAGGGAACCTTATAACTATGGCTACACCTTC. Translation: CASSLDGREPYNYGYTF. The chain employs TRBV5-7 and TRBJ1-2; TRBD1 might be the D (5 bases). TRBV5-7 is recorded as an ORF, its role being uncertain. This CDR3 is built from 17 residues. V lost 0 bases to trimming and J lost 1 base, with 16 bases between them.